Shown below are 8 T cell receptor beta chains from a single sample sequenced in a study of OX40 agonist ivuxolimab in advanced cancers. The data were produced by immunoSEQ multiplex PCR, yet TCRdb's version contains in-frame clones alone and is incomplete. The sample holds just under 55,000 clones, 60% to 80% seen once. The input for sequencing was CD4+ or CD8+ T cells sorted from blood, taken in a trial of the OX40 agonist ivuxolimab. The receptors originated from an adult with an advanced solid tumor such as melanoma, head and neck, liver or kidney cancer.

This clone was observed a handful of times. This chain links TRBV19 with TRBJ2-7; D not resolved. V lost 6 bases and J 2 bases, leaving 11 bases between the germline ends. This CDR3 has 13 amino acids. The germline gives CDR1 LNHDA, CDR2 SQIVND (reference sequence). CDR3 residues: CASSTTSAYEQYF. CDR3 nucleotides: TGTGCCAGTAGCACGACAAGTGCCTACGAGCAGTACTTC.

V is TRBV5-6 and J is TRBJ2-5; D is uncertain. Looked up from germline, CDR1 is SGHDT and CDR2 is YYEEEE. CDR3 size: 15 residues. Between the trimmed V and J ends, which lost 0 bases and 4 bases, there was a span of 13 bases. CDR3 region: CASSLGARTGETQYF. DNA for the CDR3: TGTGCCAGCAGCTTGGGGGCCCGTACGGGAGAGACCCAGTACTTC.

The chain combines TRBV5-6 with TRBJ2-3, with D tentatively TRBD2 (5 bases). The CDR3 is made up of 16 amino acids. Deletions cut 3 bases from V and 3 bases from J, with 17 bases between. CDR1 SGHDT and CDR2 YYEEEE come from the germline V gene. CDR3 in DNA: TGTGCCAGCAGCTCAAATTATGGGAGTGAAACAGATACGCAGTATTTT. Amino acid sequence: CASSSNYGSETDTQYF. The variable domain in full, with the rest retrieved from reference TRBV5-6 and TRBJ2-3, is DAGVTQSPTHLIKTRGQQVTLRCSPKSGHDTVSWYQQALGQGPQFIFQYYEEEERQRGNFPDRFSGHQFPNYSSELNVNALLLGDSALYLCASSSNYGSETDTQYFGPGTRLTVL.

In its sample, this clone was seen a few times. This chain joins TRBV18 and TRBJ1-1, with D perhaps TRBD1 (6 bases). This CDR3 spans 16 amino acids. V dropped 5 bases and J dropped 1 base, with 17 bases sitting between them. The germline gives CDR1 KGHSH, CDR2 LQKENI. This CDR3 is CASSGQLNSQNTEAFF. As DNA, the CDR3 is TGTGCCAGCTCAGGACAGCTAAACTCCCAGAACACTGAAGCTTTCTTT.

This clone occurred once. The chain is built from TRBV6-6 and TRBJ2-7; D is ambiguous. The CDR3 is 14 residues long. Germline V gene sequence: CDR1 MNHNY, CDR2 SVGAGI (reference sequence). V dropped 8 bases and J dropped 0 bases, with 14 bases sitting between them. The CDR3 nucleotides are TGTGCCAGCGTGTTCAGTCCGAGCTCCTACGAGCAGTACTTC. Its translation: CASVFSPSSYEQYF.

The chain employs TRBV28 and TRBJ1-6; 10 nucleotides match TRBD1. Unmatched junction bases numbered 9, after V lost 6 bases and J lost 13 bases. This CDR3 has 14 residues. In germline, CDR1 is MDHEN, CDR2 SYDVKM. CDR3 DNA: TGTGCCAGCAGGGTGGGACAGGGGTTGGGTCCCCTCCACTTT. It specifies CASRVGQGLGPLHF.

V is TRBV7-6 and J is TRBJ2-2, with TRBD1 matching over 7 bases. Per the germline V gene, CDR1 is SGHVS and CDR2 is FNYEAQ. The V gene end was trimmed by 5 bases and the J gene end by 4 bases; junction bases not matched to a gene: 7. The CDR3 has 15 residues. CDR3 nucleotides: TGTGCCAGCAGCCAAAAGGCAGGGGGCACCGGGGAGCTGTTTTTT. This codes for CASSQKAGGTGELFF.

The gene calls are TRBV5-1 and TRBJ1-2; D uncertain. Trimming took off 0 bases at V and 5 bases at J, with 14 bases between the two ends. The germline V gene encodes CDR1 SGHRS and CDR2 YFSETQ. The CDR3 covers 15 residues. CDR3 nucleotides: TGCGCCAGCAGCTTGGACCCCGGACGGCTTTATGGCTACACCTTC. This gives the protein CASSLDPGRLYGYTF.